The source of this T cell receptor (beta chain) is a study of CD8 T cells in Susac syndrome. About the study: Susac syndrome patients were untreated, on corticosteroids with some adding intravenous immunoglobulin, or on intravenous immunoglobulin only. Regarding the study as a whole: The relatively small number of individuals in the TCR sequencing and HLA analysis was acknowledged by the study.

Per the germline V gene, CDR1 is SGHNT and CDR2 is YYREEE (reference sequence). The V gene lost 1 base and the J gene lost 1 base, with 8 bases spanning the gap. The CDR3 runs 14 residues. A word on this clonotype: Antigen specificity is unknown.

Peripheral blood CD8+ and CD4+ T cells were profiled by TCR beta sequencing. It was with random hexamers that roughly 0.5 to 1 ug RNA was reverse transcribed. It was immunoSEQ multiplex PCR that amplified TCR beta CDR3 across 54 Vbeta and 13 Jbeta. Using its own MiXCR run on the immunoSEQ multiplex PCR reads, TCRdb lists one record per CDR3 protein. The sample records some 150,000 distinct CDR3 sequences, roughly 95% being singletons. The specimen was CD4+ T cells from PBMCs. This clonotype was obtained from a human donor with Susac syndrome. The chain links TRBV5-4 to TRBJ2-5; no firm D call. DNA for the CDR3: TGTGCCAGCAGCTTGCGACAACCCCAAGAGACCCAGTACTTC. The encoded protein is CASSLRQPQETQYF.